The next 24 T cell receptor beta chains were all read from a single sample in a study of blood T cell repertoires in COVID-19. TCRdb keeps only in-frame clones here, not all; method: immunoSEQ multiplex PCR. The profile shows roughly 200,000 clones, 88% of them singletons. Sequenced material: peripheral blood. These receptors were collected from an older man with acute or convalescent COVID-19.

The J gene is TRBJ2-2, the V gene TRBV29-1; 7 bases agree with TRBD2. The CDR3 is 14 residues long. Germline V lookup: CDR1 SQVTM, CDR2 ANQGSEA. Unmatched junction bases numbered 4, after V lost 6 bases and J lost 0 bases. The CDR3 protein is CSVRGTTNTGELFF. CDR3 in DNA: TGCAGCGTCCGCGGGACTACGAACACCGGGGAGCTGTTTTTT.

The chain joins TRBV7-3 to TRBJ2-1; TRBD2 agrees at 8 bases. V lost 2 bases and J lost 3; bases outside the gene matches: 0. The CDR3 has 14 amino acids. The germline V gene encodes CDR1 SGHTA and CDR2 FQGTGA. CDR3: CASSLAGGYNEQFF. DNA of the CDR3: TGTGCCAGCAGCTTAGCGGGAGGCTACAATGAGCAGTTCTTC.

The chain recombines TRBV12-5 with TRBJ2-1, with unresolved D. The V gene's germline CDR1 is LGHNT and CDR2 FRNRAP. The CDR3 has 12 amino acids. Trimming shortened V by 5 bases and J by 6 bases, and 8 bases separated the two germline ends. CDR3: CASGPSFNEQFF. CDR3 sequence (DNA): TGTGCTAGTGGTCCCTCGTTCAATGAGCAGTTCTTC.

This chain links TRBV6-1 with TRBJ1-1; D gene unclear. Germline CDR1 MNHNS, CDR2 SASEGT. V lost 3 bases to trimming and J lost 0 bases, with 11 bases between them. CDR3 size: 15 residues. The CDR3, as DNA: TGTGCCAGCAGTGACCAGCAGGCCATGAACACTGAAGCTTTCTTT. Its translation is CASSDQQAMNTEAFF.

The chain links TRBV4-1 to TRBJ1-5; no definite D call. This CDR3 has 16 residues. Trimming cost V 0 bases and J 5 bases, with 14 bases left between them. CDR1 and CDR2 from the germline V gene are MGHRA and YSYEKL. In DNA, the CDR3 is TGCGCCAGCAGCCAAGAACCGGGAGGCGTGGATCAGCCCCAGCATTTT. Amino acids: CASSQEPGGVDQPQHF.

The CDR3 DNA follows: TGTGCCAGCAGTTTCTCCCCAGGGGGCGCCGGGGAGACCCAGTACTTC. It encodes CASSFSPGGAGETQYF. The chain couples TRBV27 to TRBJ2-5, with 8 bases lining up with TRBD1. V was pared by 3 bases and J by 5 bases, with 11 bases of the junction left unmatched. Germline-derived CDR1 and CDR2 are MNHEY and SMNVEV (reference sequence). The CDR3 is made up of 16 amino acids.

V is TRBV18 and J is TRBJ2-7; 12 bases line up with TRBD2. Trimming removed 4 bases from V and 3 bases from J; junction bases left unmatched: 7. The CDR3 is 16 amino acids. The V gene's germline CDR1 is KGHSH and CDR2 LQKENI. In DNA form, the CDR3 reads TGTGCCAGCTCACTATCCGGGACTAGCGGGTTCTACGAGCAGTACTTC. The encoded protein is CASSLSGTSGFYEQYF.

In DNA, the CDR3 is TGTGCCAGCAGGACAACAGTTAATCAGCCCCAGCATTTT. It is translated as CASRTTVNQPQHF. The chain links TRBV6-5 to TRBJ1-5; D remains ambiguous. From germline, CDR1 is MNHEY and CDR2 SVGAGI. CDR3 size: 13 residues. The germline V and J ends were trimmed by 6 bases and 4 bases, with 10 bases remaining between them.

V is TRBV19 and J is TRBJ1-6, with 9 bases that match TRBD1. V lost 3 bases and J lost 10; bases outside the gene matches: 10. The germline V gene encodes CDR1 LNHDA and CDR2 SQIVND (reference sequence). This CDR3 contains 16 residues. This chain's CDR3 is CASSMIFQGTGSPLHF. The CDR3, as DNA: TGTGCCAGTAGTATGATATTCCAGGGGACAGGGTCACCCCTCCACTTT.

This chain joins TRBV5-1 and TRBJ2-5; 9 nucleotides align to TRBD2. CDR1 is SGHRS, CDR2 YFSETQ, per germline. This CDR3 contains 16 residues. Losses at the gene ends were 4 bases for V and 5 bases for J; bases not matched to a gene: 12. CDR3 nucleotides: TGCGCCAGCAGCCGTAGCGGGGGAGCGGGTCAGGAGACCCAGTACTTC. Its protein is CASSRSGGAGQETQYF.

CDR3 region: CASRRGVGETQYF. DNA for the CDR3: TGTGCCAGCCGGCGGGGGGTAGGCGAGACCCAGTACTTC. The chain recombines TRBV6-5 with TRBJ2-5; TRBD2 matches 8 bases. There are 13 residues in the CDR3. Unmatched junction bases numbered 7, after V lost 8 bases and J lost 5 bases. Germline CDR1 reads MNHEY; CDR2 reads SVGAGI.

The chain employs TRBV18 and TRBJ1-2; weak D call: TRBD1 (6 bases). The CDR3 has 16 residues. V lost 2 bases and J lost 1, with 14 bases in between. Germline CDR1 KGHSH, CDR2 LQKENI. The CDR3 region is CASSPNADSLNYGYTF. The CDR3 DNA sequence: TGTGCCAGCTCACCAAATGCGGACAGCCTTAACTATGGCTACACCTTC.

This chain joins TRBV10-2 and TRBJ1-5; 9 positions agree with TRBD1. The CDR3 sequence is 13 residues long. From germline, CDR1 is WSHSY and CDR2 SAAADI. V lost 5 bases, J lost 7 bases, and 3 bases stayed unmatched. In DNA form, the CDR3 reads TGCGCCAGCAGTTACGGACAGGGGCAGCCCCAGCATTTT. It is translated as CASSYGQGQPQHF.

This clone was counted only a few times. This chain uses TRBV11-1 with TRBJ1-6, with no clear D. The CDR3 contains 14 residues. The V gene's germline CDR1 is SGHAT and CDR2 FQDESV (reference sequence). The germline V and J ends were trimmed by 2 bases and 7 bases, with 9 bases remaining between them. The CDR3 coding sequence is TGTGCCAGCAGCTTACTTTTACGGAATTCACCCCTCCACTTT. It translates to CASSLLLRNSPLHF. Supplemented by reference TRBV11-1 and TRBJ1-6, the full variable domain reads EAEVAQSPRYKITEKSQAVAFWCDPISGHATLYWYRQILGQGPELLVQFQDESVVDDSQLPKDRFSAERLKGVDSTLKIQPAELGDSAMYLCASSLLLRNSPLHFGNGTRLTVT.

The chain joins TRBV18 to TRBJ2-5; 10 nucleotides line up with TRBD2. The CDR3 contains 15 residues. In germline, CDR1 is KGHSH, CDR2 LQKENI. V gave up 3 bases and J gave up 5 bases; unmatched junction bases: 6. The CDR3: CASSPLAGDQETQYF. The CDR3 DNA is TGTGCCAGCTCACCCCTAGCGGGAGATCAGGAGACCCAGTACTTC.

The chain has TRBV7-2 and TRBJ1-5, with a weak D call TRBD1 (5 bases). The CDR3 spans 14 residues. The germline V gene encodes CDR1 SGHTA and CDR2 FQGNSA. The V end was cut by 5 bases, the J end by 2 bases, with 10 bases between. The CDR3 region is CASSLTGGNQPQHF. CDR3 in DNA: TGTGCCAGCAGCCTCACAGGCGGCAATCAGCCCCAGCATTTT.

The chain recombines TRBV10-3 with TRBJ2-3; 10 bases align to TRBD2. This CDR3 has 19 amino acids. Per the germline V gene, CDR1 is ENHRY and CDR2 is SYGVKD. With V trimmed by 4 bases and J by 4 bases, 17 bases remained unmatched. CDR3 region: CAISAASGRPGNRADTQYF. The CDR3 DNA sequence: TGTGCCATCAGTGCCGCTAGCGGGAGACCAGGAAATCGTGCAGATACGCAGTATTTT.

The chain carries TRBV5-1 and TRBJ2-7, with 10 bases lining up with TRBD2. CDR3 size: 15 residues. V gave up 0 bases and J gave up 3 bases; unmatched junction bases: 3. CDR1 is SGHRS and CDR2 is YFSETQ in the germline V gene. The CDR3 loop is CASSLVPSGSYEQYF. DNA of the CDR3: TGCGCCAGCAGCTTGGTACCTAGCGGGAGCTACGAGCAGTACTTC.

J is TRBJ2-1 and V is TRBV19; 14 bases agree with TRBD2. CDR1 and CDR2 (germline): LNHDA, SQIVND (reference sequence). J lost 4 bases, V lost 5 bases, and 10 bases had no gene match. This CDR3 is built from 18 residues. CDR3 DNA: TGTGCCAGTAGTCTGGGGACTAGCGGGAGAGGAGGATACAATGAGCAGTTCTTC. As protein: CASSLGTSGRGGYNEQFF.

J is TRBJ1-1 and V is TRBV6-5; TRBD1 aligns across 7 bases. Germline V gene lookup returns CDR1 MNHEY and CDR2 SVGAGI. The CDR3 totals 13 residues. The ends lost 7 bases at V and 8 bases at J; junction bases unmatched: 10. CDR3 bases: TGTGCCAGCATATACCCGGGACAGAGAGAAGCTTTCTTT. Translated, it gives CASIYPGQREAFF.

V is TRBV4-2 and J is TRBJ2-6; D is possibly TRBD2 (6 bases). The CDR3 has 16 amino acids. Per germline, CDR1 LGHNA and CDR2 YNFKEQ. V lost 1 base and J lost 2, with 9 bases in between. The CDR3 spells CASSQVEGTGANVLTF. CDR3 nucleotides: TGTGCCAGCAGCCAAGTGGAGGGGACTGGGGCCAACGTCCTGACTTTC.

The chain joins TRBV2 to TRBJ2-2; 14 bases align to TRBD2. The CDR3 has 16 residues. Unmatched junction bases numbered 2, after V lost 1 base and J lost 7 bases. The germline V gene encodes CDR1 SNHLY and CDR2 FYNNEI. In DNA form, the CDR3 reads TGTGCCAGCAGTGAAGGACTAGCGGGAGGGGGCGGGGAGCTGTTTTTT. Encoded protein: CASSEGLAGGGGELFF. Full variable domain (remainder filled in from reference TRBV2 and TRBJ2-2): EPEVTQTPSHQVTQMGQEVILRCVPISNHLYFYWYRQILGQKVEFLVSFYNNEISEKSEIFDDQFSVERPDGSNFTLKIRSTKLEDSAMYFCASSEGLAGGGGELFFGEGSRLTVL.

The chain joins TRBV19 to TRBJ2-1; the match to TRBD1 covers 8 bases. The trim removed 6 bases at V and 1 base at J, leaving 5 bases unmatched. This CDR3 has 15 residues. Germline V gives CDR1 LNHDA, CDR2 SQIVND (reference sequence). CDR3 DNA sequence: TGTGCCAGTAGGCGAGGACAGGGTTCCTACAATGAGCAGTTCTTC. Protein: CASRRGQGSYNEQFF.

The chain links TRBV4-1 to TRBJ2-1; TRBD2 matches 7 bases. Germline lookup yields CDR1 MGHRA and CDR2 YSYEKL. The V gene end was trimmed by 1 base and the J gene end by 1 base; junction bases not matched to a gene: 1. The CDR3 totals 15 residues. The CDR3 protein is CASSQAGGSYNEQFF. The CDR3 coding sequence is TGCGCCAGCAGCCAAGCGGGAGGATCCTACAATGAGCAGTTCTTC.